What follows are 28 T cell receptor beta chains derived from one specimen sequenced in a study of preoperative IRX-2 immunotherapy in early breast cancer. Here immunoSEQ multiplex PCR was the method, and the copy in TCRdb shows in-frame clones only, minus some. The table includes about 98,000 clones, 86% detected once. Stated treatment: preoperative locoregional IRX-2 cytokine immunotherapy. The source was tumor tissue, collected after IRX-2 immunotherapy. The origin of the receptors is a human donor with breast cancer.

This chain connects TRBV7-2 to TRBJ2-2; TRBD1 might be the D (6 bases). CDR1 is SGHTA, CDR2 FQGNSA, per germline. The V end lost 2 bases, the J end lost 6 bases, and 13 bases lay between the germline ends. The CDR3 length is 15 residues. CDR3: CASSLSAGVAGELFF. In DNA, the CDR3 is TGTGCCAGCAGCTTATCGGCAGGGGTCGCCGGGGAGCTGTTTTTT.

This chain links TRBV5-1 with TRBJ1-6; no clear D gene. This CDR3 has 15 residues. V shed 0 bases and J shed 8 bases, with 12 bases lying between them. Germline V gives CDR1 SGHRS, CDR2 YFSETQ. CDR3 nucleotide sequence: TGCGCCAGCAGCTTGGCCTCGGGAGGAGATTCACCCCTCCACTTT. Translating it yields CASSLASGGDSPLHF.

The CDR3 nucleotides read TGTGCCAGCAGCGTGGACAGGGGTAACAAGCCCCAGCATTTT. Amino acids: CASSVDRGNKPQHF. This rearrangement joins TRBV11-3 to TRBJ1-5; TRBD1 matches 9 bases. This CDR3 has 14 residues. The germline V gene encodes CDR1 SGHNT and CDR2 YENEEA. Unmatched junction bases numbered 7, after V lost 5 bases and J lost 8 bases.

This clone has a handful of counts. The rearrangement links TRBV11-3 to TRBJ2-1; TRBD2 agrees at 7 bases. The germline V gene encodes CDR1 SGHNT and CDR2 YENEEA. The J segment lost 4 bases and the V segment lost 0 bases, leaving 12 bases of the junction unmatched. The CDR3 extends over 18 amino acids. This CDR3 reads CASSLEWGGGSGYNEQFF. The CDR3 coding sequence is TGTGCCAGCAGCTTAGAATGGGGAGGCGGGAGCGGGTACAATGAGCAGTTCTTC.

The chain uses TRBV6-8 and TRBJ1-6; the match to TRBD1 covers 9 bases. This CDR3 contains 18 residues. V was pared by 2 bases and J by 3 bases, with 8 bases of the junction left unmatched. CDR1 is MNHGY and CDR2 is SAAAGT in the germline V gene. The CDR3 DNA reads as TGTGCCAGCAGTTACGGGACAGGGTACGCTCTCTATAATTCACCCCTCCACTTT. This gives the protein CASSYGTGYALYNSPLHF.

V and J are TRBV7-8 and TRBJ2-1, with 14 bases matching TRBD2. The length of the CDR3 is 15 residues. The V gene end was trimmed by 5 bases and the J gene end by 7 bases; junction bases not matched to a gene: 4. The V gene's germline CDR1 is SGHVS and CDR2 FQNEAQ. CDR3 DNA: TGTGCCAGCAGCATGACTAGCGGGGGGGCGAATGAGCAGTTCTTC. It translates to CASSMTSGGANEQFF.

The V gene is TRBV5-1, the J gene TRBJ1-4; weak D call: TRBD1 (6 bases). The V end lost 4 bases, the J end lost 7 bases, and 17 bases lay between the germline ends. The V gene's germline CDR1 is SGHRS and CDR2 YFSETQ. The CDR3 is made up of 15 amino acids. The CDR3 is CASSPVGGAGEKLFF. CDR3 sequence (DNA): TGCGCCAGCAGCCCGGTCGGGGGCGCTGGTGAAAAACTGTTTTTT.

Written as DNA, the CDR3 is TGTGCCAGCAGCTCCCTGGTGGGGAGGGCGTTGCAGTTCTTC. It translates to CASSSLVGRALQFF. This rearrangement joins TRBV11-3 to TRBJ2-1; 7 bases map to TRBD2. The J segment lost 12 bases and the V segment lost 4 bases, leaving 12 bases of the junction unmatched. The germline CDR1 and CDR2 sequences are SGHNT and YENEEA. The CDR3 has 14 amino acids.

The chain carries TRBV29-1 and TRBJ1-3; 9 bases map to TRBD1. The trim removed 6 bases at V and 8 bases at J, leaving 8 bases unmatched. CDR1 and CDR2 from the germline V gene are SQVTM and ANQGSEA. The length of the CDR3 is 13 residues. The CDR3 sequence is CSVAPGQGHTIYF. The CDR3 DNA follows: TGCAGCGTGGCTCCGGGACAGGGACACACCATATATTTT.

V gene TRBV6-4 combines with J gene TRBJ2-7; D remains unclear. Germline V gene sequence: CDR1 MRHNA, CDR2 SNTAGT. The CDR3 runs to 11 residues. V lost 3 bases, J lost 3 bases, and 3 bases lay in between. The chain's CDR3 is CASSEGYEQYF. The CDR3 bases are TGTGCCAGCAGTGAAGGCTACGAGCAGTACTTC.

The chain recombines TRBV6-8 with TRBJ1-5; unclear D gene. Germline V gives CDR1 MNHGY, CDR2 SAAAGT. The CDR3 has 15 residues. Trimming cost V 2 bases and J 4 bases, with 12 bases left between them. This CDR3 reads CASSYGIGKNQPQHF. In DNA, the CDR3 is TGTGCCAGCAGTTACGGCATTGGGAAAAATCAGCCCCAGCATTTT.

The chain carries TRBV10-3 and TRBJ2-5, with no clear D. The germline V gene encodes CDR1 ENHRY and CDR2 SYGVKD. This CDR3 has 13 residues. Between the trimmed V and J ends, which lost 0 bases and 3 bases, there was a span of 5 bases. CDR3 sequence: CAISESGEETQYF. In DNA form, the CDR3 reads TGTGCCATCAGTGAGTCTGGCGAAGAGACCCAGTACTTC.

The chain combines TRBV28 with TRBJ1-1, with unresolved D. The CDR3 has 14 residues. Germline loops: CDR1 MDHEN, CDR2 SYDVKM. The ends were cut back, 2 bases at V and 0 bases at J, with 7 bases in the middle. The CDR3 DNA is TGTGCCAGCAGTTTAAGGTCGCTGAACACTGAAGCTTTCTTT. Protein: CASSLRSLNTEAFF.

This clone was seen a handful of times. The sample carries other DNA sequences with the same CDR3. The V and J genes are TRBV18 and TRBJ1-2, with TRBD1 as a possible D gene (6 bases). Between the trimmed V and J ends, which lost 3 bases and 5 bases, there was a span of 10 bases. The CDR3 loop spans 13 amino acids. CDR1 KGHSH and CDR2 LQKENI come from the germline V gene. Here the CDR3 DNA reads TGTGCCAGCTCACCTGAGGGGGGATATGGCTACACCTTC. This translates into CASSPEGGYGYTF.

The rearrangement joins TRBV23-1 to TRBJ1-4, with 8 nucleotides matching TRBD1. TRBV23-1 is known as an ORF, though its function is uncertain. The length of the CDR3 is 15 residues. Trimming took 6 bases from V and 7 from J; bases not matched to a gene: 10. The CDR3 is CASSPDRDRIEKLFF. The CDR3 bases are TGCGCCAGCAGCCCGGACAGGGACCGAATTGAAAAACTGTTTTTT.

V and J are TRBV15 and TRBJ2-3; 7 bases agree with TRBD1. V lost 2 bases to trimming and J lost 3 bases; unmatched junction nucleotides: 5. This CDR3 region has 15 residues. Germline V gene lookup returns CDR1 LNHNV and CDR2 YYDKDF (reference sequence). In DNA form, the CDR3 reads TGTGCCACCAGCAGAAGACAGGGACCGACAGATACGCAGTATTTT. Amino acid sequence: CATSRRQGPTDTQYF.

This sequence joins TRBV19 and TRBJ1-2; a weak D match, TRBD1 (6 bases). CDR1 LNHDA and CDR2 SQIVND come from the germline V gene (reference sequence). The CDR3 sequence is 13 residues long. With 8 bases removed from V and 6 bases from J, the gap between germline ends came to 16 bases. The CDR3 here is CASGGGHRDGYTF. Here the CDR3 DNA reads TGTGCCAGTGGTGGGGGACACAGGGATGGCTACACCTTC.

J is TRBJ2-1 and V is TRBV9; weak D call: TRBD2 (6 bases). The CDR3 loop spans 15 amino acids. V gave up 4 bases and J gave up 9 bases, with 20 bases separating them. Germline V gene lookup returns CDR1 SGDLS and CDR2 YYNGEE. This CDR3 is CASSTPGRGKSEQFF. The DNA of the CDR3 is TGTGCCAGCAGCACGCCGGGCCGGGGGAAGAGTGAGCAGTTCTTC. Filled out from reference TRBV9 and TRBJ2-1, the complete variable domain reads DSGVTQTPKHLITATGQRVTLRCSPRSGDLSVYWYQQSLDQGLQFLIQYYNGEERAKGNILERFSAQQFPDLHSELNLSSLELGDSALYFCASSTPGRGKSEQFFGPGTRLTVL.

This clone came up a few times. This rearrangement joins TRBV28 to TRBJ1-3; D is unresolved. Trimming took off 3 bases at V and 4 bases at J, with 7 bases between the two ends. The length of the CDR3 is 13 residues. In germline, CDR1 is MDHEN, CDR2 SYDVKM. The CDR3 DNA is TGTGCCAGCAGTTTGTTATTAGGAAACACCATATATTTT. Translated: CASSLLLGNTIYF.

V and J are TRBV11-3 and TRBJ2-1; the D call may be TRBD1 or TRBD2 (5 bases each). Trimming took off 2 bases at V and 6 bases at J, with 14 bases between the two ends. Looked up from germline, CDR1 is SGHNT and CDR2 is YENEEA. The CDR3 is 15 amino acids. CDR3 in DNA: TGTGCCAGCAGCTTAACTGCAACCGGGACCAATGAGCAGTTCTTC. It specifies CASSLTATGTNEQFF.

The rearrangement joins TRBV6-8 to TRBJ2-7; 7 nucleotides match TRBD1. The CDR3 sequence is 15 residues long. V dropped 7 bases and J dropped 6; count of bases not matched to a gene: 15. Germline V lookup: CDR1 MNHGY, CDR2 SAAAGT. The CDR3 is CASTLGGARLSEQYF. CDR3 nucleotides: TGTGCCAGCACCCTAGGGGGCGCGAGGCTCTCCGAGCAGTACTTC.

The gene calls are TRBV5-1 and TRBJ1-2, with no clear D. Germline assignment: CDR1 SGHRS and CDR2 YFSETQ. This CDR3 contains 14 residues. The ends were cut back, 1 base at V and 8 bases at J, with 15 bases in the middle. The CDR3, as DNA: TGCGCCAGCAGCTTGAAGGCCTCTGGGGAGGGCTACACCTTC. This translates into CASSLKASGEGYTF.

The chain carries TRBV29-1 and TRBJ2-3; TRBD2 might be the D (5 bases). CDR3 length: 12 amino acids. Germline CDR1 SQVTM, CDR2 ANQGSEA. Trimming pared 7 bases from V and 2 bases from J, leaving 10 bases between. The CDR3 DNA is TGCAGCGCGGACTCATACACAGATACGCAGTATTTT. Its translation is CSADSYTDTQYF.

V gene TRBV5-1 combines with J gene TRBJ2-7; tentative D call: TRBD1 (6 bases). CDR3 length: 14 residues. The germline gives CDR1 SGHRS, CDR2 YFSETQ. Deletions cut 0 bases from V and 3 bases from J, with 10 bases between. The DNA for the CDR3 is TGCGCCAGCAGCTTGGCCCAGGGGCTCTACGAGCAGTACTTC. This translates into CASSLAQGLYEQYF. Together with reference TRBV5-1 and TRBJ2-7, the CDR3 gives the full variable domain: KAGVTQTPRYLIKTRGQQVTLSCSPISGHRSVSWYQQTPGQGLQFLFEYFSETQRNKGNFPGRFSGRQFSNSRSEMNVSTLELGDSALYLCASSLAQGLYEQYFGPGTRLTVT.

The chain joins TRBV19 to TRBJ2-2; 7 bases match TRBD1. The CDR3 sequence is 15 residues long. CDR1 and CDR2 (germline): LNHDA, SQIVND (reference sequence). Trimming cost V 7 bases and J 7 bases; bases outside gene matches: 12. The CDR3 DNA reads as TGTGCCAGTACCACCTTTACAGGGGACATCGGGGAGCTGTTTTTT. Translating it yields CASTTFTGDIGELFF.

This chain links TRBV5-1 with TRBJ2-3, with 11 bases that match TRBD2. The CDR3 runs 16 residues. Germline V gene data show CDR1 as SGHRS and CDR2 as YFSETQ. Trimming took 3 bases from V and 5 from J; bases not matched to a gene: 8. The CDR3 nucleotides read TGCGCCAGCAGCTGGGGAGCTAGCGGGGGGCGAGATACGCAGTATTTT. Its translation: CASSWGASGGRDTQYF. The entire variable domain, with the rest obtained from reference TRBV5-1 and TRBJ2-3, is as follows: KAGVTQTPRYLIKTRGQQVTLSCSPISGHRSVSWYQQTPGQGLQFLFEYFSETQRNKGNFPGRFSGRQFSNSRSEMNVSTLELGDSALYLCASSWGASGGRDTQYFGPGTRLTVL.

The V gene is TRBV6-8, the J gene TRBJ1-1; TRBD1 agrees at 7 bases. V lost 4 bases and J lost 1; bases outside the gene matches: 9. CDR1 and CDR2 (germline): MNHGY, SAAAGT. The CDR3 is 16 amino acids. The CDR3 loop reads CASSSISGTANTEAFF. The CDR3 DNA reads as TGTGCCAGCAGTTCTATTTCCGGGACAGCGAACACTGAAGCTTTCTTT.

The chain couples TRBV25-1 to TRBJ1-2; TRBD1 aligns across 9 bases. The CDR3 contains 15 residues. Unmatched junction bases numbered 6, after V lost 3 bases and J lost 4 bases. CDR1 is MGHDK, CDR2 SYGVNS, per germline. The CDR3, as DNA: TGTGCCAGCAGTGACGGACAGGGGTGGATCTATGGCTACACCTTC. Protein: CASSDGQGWIYGYTF.